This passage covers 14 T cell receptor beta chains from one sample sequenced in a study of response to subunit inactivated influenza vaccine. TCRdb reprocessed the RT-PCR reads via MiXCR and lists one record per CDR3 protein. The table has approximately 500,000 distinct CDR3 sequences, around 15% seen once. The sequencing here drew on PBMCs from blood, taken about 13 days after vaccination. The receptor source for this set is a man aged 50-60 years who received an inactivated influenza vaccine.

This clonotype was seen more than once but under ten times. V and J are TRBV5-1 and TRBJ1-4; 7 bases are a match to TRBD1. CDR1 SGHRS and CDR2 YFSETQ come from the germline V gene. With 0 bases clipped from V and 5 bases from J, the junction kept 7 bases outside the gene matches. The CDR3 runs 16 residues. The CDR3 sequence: CASSLEGDSTNEKLFF. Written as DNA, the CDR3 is TGCGCCAGCAGCTTGGAGGGGGACAGCACCAATGAAAAACTGTTTTTT.

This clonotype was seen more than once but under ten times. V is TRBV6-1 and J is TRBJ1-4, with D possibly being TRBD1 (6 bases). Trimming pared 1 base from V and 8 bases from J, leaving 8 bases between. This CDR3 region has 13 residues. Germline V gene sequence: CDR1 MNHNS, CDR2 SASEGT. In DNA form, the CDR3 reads TGTGCCAGCAGTGAAGTTAGGGGGGAAAAACTGTTTTTT. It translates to CASSEVRGEKLFF.

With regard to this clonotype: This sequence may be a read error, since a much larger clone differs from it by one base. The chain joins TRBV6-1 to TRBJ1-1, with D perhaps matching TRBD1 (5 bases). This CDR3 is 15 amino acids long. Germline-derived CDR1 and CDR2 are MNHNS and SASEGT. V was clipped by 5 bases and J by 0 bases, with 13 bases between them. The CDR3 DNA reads TGTGCCAGCAGTCCCAGGGAACGGATGAACACTGAAGCTTTCTTT. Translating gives CASSPRERMNTEAFF.

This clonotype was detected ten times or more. CDR3 in DNA: TGTGCCAGCAGCACTACAGCGAACACTGAAGCTTTCTTT. This codes for CASSTTANTEAFF. This chain uses TRBV3-1 with TRBJ1-1, with unresolved D. Trimming took off 5 bases at V and 1 base at J, with 8 bases between the two ends. CDR1 is LGHDT and CDR2 is YNNKEL in the germline V gene (reference sequence). The length of the CDR3 is 13 residues.

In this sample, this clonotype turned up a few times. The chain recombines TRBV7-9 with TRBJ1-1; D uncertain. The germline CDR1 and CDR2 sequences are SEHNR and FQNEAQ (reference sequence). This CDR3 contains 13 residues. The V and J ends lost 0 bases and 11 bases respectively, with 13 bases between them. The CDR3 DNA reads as TGTGCCAGCAGCTTAGCATCGCGACTAGGCGCTTTCTTT. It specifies CASSLASRLGAFF.

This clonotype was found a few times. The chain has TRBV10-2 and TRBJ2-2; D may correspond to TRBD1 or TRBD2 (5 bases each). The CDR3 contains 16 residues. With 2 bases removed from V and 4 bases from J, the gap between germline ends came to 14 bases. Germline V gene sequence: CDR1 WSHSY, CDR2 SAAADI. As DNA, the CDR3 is TGCGCCAGCAGTGAGACTCCGGGGCTCGCCACCGGGGAGCTGTTTTTT. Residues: CASSETPGLATGELFF.

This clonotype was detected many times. The CDR3 reads CASSLGFEQYF. Here the CDR3 DNA reads TGTGCCAGCAGTCTAGGGTTCGAGCAGTACTTC. The chain recombines TRBV27 with TRBJ2-7; D not certain. V was pared by 5 bases and J by 6 bases, with 8 bases between. Germline V gene sequence: CDR1 MNHEY, CDR2 SMNVEV (reference sequence). CDR3 length: 11 residues.

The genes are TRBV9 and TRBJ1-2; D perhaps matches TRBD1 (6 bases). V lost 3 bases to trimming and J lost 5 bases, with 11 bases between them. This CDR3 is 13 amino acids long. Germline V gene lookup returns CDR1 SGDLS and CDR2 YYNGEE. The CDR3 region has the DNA TGTGCCAGCAGCGCGGGGGACAAGTATGGCTACACCTTC. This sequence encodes CASSAGDKYGYTF.

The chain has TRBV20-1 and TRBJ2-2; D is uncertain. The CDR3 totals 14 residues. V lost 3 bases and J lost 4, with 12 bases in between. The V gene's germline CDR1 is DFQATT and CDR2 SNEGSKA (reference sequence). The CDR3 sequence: CSASQSWSTGELFF. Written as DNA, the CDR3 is TGCAGTGCTAGTCAGTCTTGGTCCACCGGGGAGCTGTTTTTT.

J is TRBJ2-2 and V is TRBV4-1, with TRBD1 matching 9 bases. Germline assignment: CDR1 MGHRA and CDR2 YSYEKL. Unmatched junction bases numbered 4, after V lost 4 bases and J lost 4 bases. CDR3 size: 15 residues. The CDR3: CASSRGQGFTGELFF. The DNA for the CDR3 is TGCGCCAGCAGCCGGGGACAGGGATTCACCGGGGAGCTGTTTTTT.

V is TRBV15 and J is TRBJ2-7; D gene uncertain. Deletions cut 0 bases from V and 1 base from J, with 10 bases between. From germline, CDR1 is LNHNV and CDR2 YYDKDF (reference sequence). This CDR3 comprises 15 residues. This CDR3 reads CATSRDRHGSYEQYF. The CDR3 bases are TGTGCCACCAGCAGAGATCGGCACGGTTCCTACGAGCAGTACTTC. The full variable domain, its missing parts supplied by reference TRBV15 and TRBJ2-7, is DAMVIQNPRYQVTQFGKPVTLSCSQTLNHNVMYWYQQKSSQAPKLLFHYYDKDFNNEADTPDNFQSRRPNTSFCFLDIRSPGLGDTAMYLCATSRDRHGSYEQYFGPGTRLTVT.

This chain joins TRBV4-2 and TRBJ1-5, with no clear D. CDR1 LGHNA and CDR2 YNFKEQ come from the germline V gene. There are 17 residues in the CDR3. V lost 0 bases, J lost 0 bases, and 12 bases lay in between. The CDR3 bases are TGTGCCAGCAGCCAAGATCCCAGGTTCTATAGCAATCAGCCCCAGCATTTT. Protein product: CASSQDPRFYSNQPQHF.

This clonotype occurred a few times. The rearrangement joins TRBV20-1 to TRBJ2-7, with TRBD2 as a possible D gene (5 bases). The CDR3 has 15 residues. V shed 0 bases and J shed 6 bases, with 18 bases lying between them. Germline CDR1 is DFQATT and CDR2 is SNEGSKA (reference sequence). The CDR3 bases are TGCAGTGCTAGAGATTATAAGGGATATCGGGGCGAGCAGTACTTC. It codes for CSARDYKGYRGEQYF.

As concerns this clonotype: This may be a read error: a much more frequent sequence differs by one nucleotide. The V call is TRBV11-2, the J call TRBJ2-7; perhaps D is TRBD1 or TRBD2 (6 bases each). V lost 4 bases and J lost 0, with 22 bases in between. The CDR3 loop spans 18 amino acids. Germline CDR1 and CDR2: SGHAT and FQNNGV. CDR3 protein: CASSSFFSIGGSSYEQYF. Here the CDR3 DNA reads TGTGCCAGCAGCTCCTTCTTTTCAATAGGGGGGAGCTCCTACGAGCAGTACTTC.